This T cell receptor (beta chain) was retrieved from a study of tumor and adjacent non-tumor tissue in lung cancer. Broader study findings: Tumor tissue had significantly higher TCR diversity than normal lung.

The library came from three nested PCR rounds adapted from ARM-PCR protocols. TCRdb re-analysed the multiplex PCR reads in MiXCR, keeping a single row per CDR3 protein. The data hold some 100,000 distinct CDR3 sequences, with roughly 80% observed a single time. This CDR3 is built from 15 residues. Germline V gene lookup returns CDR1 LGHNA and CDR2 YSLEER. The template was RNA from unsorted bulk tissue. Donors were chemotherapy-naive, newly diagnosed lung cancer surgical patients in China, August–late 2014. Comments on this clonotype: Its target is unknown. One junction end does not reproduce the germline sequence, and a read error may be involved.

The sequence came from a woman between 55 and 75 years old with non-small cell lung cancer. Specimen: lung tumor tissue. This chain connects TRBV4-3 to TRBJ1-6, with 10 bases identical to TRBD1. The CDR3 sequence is CASNLGDRGNSPLQF. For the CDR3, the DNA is TGCGCCAGCAACCTCGGGGACAGGGGAAATTCACCCCTCCAATTT.